Sequencing of this T cell receptor (beta chain) was carried out in a study of T cell responses to AZD1222 COVID-19 vaccine. About the research overall: Analyses pooled second doses at about 4 or about 12 weeks. Whole-study results and caveats: When two AZD1222 doses had been given, Spike-specific TCR breadth and depth rose. The peak T cell response came first, and repertoires were sampled only after it. Vaccine-related CD4 TCRs covered spike, predominating at 160-218 and 743-854.

This CDR3 comprises 15 residues. With 3 bases clipped from V and 1 base from J, the junction kept 4 bases outside the gene matches. Germline V gene data show CDR1 as SNHLY and CDR2 as FYNNEI. In regard to this clone: What it recognizes is unknown.

Some clones are missing from TCRdb's copy, which holds only in-frame ones; the method was immunoSEQ multiplex PCR. Here the sample spans roughly 150,000 clones, roughly nine tenths being singletons. This sequence originates from an adult in good health. The sequenced sample was peripheral blood, obtained on day 0 of AZD1222 vaccination. The chain employs TRBV2 and TRBJ2-3; 7 bases line up with TRBD2. The CDR3 DNA reads as TGTGCCAGCAGTGATGGGGCGGGGGGCACAGATACGCAGTATTTT. It yields the protein CASSDGAGGTDTQYF.